This passage covers 25 T cell receptor beta chains from one sample sequenced in a study of blood T cell repertoires in COVID-19 (TCRdb year 2020). Libraries came from the immunoSEQ multiplex PCR assay. Drawn from immuneACCESS, this table holds only the in-frame rearrangements with V and J called that TCRdb kept. Clones are partly lost; checked studies trace under half to an unresolved V gene and leave the rest unexplained. The sample table records hundreds of thousands of clones; about four fifths of these occur just once. The leading ten clones occupy about 3.8% of the sample. The sequenced material came from peripheral blood. The source of these receptors is a woman of 80 years or more with acute or convalescent COVID-19.

V and J are TRBV11-3 and TRBJ2-1; the D is unclear. Trimming removed 5 bases at V and 10 bases at J, with 9 bases between. CDR3 length: 11 residues. Germline CDR1 SGHNT, CDR2 YENEEA. CDR3 protein: CASSREPEQFF. Written as DNA, the CDR3 is TGTGCCAGCAGCCGAGAGCCAGAGCAGTTCTTC.

The genes are TRBV13 and TRBJ1-1; perhaps TRBD1 as D (6 bases). From germline, CDR1 is PRHDT and CDR2 FYEKMQ (reference sequence). The V end was cut by 8 bases, the J end by 3 bases, with 16 bases between. This CDR3 comprises 14 residues. The CDR3 bases are TGTGCCAGCGGACGCGGACAGTCTCACACTGAAGCTTTCTTT. Translation gives CASGRGQSHTEAFF.

The chain has TRBV7-2 and TRBJ2-7, with D tentatively TRBD1 (6 bases). Trimming left V 0 bases short and J 5 bases short, with 14 bases between. The germline V gene has CDR1 SGHTA and CDR2 FQGNSA. This CDR3 contains 15 residues. CDR3 in DNA: TGTGCCAGCAGCTTAGCGGGGGCAGGGGTGAACGAGCAGTACTTC. It is translated as CASSLAGAGVNEQYF.

This chain uses TRBV6-1 with TRBJ1-1; TRBD1 is a possible D gene (6 bases). With 2 bases removed from V and 10 bases from J, the gap between germline ends came to 20 bases. The CDR3 is 15 amino acids. Germline V CDR1 and CDR2: MNHNS, SASEGT. The CDR3 protein is CASSEIRSDRFPAFF. The CDR3 coding sequence is TGTGCCAGCAGTGAAATTCGGTCAGACAGGTTTCCAGCTTTCTTT.

This clone was recorded only once. The genes are TRBV5-4 and TRBJ1-2, with a tentative D call TRBD1 (6 bases). The CDR3 is made up of 14 amino acids. V was pared by 4 bases and J by 4 bases, with 14 bases between. CDR1 is SGHNT, CDR2 YYREEE, per germline (reference sequence). CDR3 sequence: CASSPGTRGYGYTF. The CDR3 DNA is TGTGCCAGCAGCCCCGGGACAAGAGGCTATGGCTACACCTTC.

The rearrangement links TRBV7-6 to TRBJ2-2, with unresolved D. The length of the CDR3 is 16 residues. V lost 5 bases and J lost 0, with 13 bases in between. Germline loops: CDR1 SGHVS, CDR2 FNYEAQ. The CDR3 DNA reads as TGTGCCAGCAGCCCCCTTATTGTCTCGAACACCGGGGAGCTGTTTTTT. It codes for CASSPLIVSNTGELFF.

The rearrangement links TRBV29-1 to TRBJ1-2; the D gene is possibly TRBD1 (5 bases). The ends were cut back, 6 bases at V and 4 bases at J, with 15 bases in the middle. The CDR3 has 13 residues. Germline V gives CDR1 SQVTM, CDR2 ANQGSEA. The CDR3 bases are TGCAGCGTCGAACCTTTCCAGGGCTATGGCTACACCTTC. Its translation: CSVEPFQGYGYTF.

The gene calls are TRBV5-1 and TRBJ2-7, with 7 nucleotides matching TRBD1. CDR3 size: 14 residues. The germline gives CDR1 SGHRS, CDR2 YFSETQ. Trimming cost V 4 bases and J 5 bases; bases outside gene matches: 9. CDR3 loop: CASSPFDRAHEQYF. The CDR3 region has the DNA TGCGCCAGCAGCCCGTTTGACAGGGCCCACGAGCAGTACTTC.

V is TRBV7-2 and J is TRBJ1-3; the D is unclear. Per germline, CDR1 SGHTA and CDR2 FQGNSA. Deletions cut 5 bases from V and 8 bases from J, with 10 bases between. The CDR3 loop spans 12 amino acids. As DNA, the CDR3 is TGTGCCAGCAGCCCGAGCACGGACACCATATATTTT. Translated, it gives CASSPSTDTIYF.

The chain combines TRBV6-5 with TRBJ2-7, with D tentatively TRBD1 (5 bases). CDR3 length: 14 residues. Germline lookup yields CDR1 MNHEY and CDR2 SVGAGI. V was shortened by 0 bases and J by 1 base, with 7 bases between the two germline ends. CDR3 amino acids: CASSYSQGSYEQYF. The CDR3 DNA follows: TGTGCCAGCAGTTACTCGCAGGGATCCTACGAGCAGTACTTC.

The chain recombines TRBV11-3 with TRBJ1-1; TRBD1 agrees at 8 bases. V dropped 5 bases and J dropped 2; count of bases not matched to a gene: 7. The CDR3 totals 15 residues. The V gene's germline CDR1 is SGHNT and CDR2 YENEEA. The chain's CDR3 is CASSTDRGPNTEAFF. The CDR3 DNA follows: TGTGCCAGCAGCACCGACAGGGGCCCTAACACTGAAGCTTTCTTT. The entire variable domain, with the rest obtained from reference TRBV11-3 and TRBJ1-1, is as follows: EAGVVQSPRYKIIEKKQPVAFWCNPISGHNTLYWYLQNLGQGPELLIRYENEEAVDDSQLPKDRFSAERLKGVDSTLKIQPAELGDSAVYLCASSTDRGPNTEAFFGQGTRLTVV.

CDR3: CAIFSREGTQYF. CDR3 DNA: TGTGCCATCTTCTCTCGTGAGGGAACCCAGTACTTC. The rearrangement links TRBV7-9 to TRBJ2-5; D possibly corresponds to TRBD2 (5 bases). Per germline, CDR1 SEHNR and CDR2 FQNEAQ (reference sequence). The CDR3 extends over 12 amino acids. The ends were cut back, 10 bases at V and 8 bases at J, with 17 bases in the middle.

This chain uses TRBV5-1 with TRBJ2-3; D perhaps matches TRBD1 (6 bases). The CDR3 sequence is 18 residues long. Trimming stripped 2 bases from V and 3 bases from J, with 22 bases between. Germline V gives CDR1 SGHRS, CDR2 YFSETQ. The CDR3 here is CASSFHPKQGVGTDTQYF. Here the CDR3 DNA reads TGCGCCAGCAGCTTCCACCCGAAACAGGGAGTTGGGACAGATACGCAGTATTTT. The full variable domain, in which reference TRBV5-1 and TRBJ2-3 provide the parts outside the CDR3, is KAGVTQTPRYLIKTRGQQVTLSCSPISGHRSVSWYQQTPGQGLQFLFEYFSETQRNKGNFPGRFSGRQFSNSRSEMNVSTLELGDSALYLCASSFHPKQGVGTDTQYFGPGTRLTVL.

V usage is TRBV3-1 (or the pseudogene TRBV3-2) and J usage is TRBJ1-1; TRBD1 matches 9 bases. This CDR3 comprises 15 residues. The germline CDR1 and CDR2 sequences are LGHDT and YNNKEL (reference sequence). After removal of 1 base from V and 6 bases from J, the junction contained 6 bases not matched to a gene. CDR3 sequence: CASSQGTGVYAEAFF. DNA for the CDR3: TGTGCCAGCAGCCAAGGGACAGGGGTCTACGCTGAAGCTTTCTTT.

The chain recombines TRBV7-3 with TRBJ1-1; no firm D call. Trimming took off 6 bases at V and 1 base at J, with 15 bases between the two ends. This CDR3 has 15 amino acids. Germline CDR1 SGHTA, CDR2 FQGTGA. The CDR3, as DNA: TGTGCCAGCAGATTAGGGAACCGGGAGAACACTGAAGCTTTCTTT. Protein sequence: CASRLGNRENTEAFF.

V usage is TRBV3-1 (or the pseudogene TRBV3-2) and J usage is TRBJ1-6; unclear D gene. Germline CDR1 reads LGHDT; CDR2 reads YNNKEL (reference sequence). The CDR3 runs to 18 residues. V gave up 6 bases and J gave up 9 bases, with 27 bases separating them. The CDR3 DNA sequence: TGTGCCAGCAGTTCTATCCTCTGGAGGGAAGCCTGGAGTTCACCCCTCCACTTT. Amino acid sequence: CASSSILWREAWSSPLHF.

The rearrangement joins TRBV19 to TRBJ2-1, with D possibly TRBD2 on 5 matching bases. Between the trimmed V and J ends, which lost 3 bases and 8 bases, there was a span of 14 bases. CDR3 length: 14 residues. Germline V gives CDR1 LNHDA, CDR2 SQIVND (reference sequence). The CDR3 protein is CASSIKRDHDEQFF. The DNA for the CDR3 is TGTGCCAGTAGTATTAAGAGGGATCACGATGAGCAGTTCTTC.

The V gene is TRBV7-9, the J gene TRBJ1-3, with TRBD1 identical over 11 bases. With V trimmed by 1 base and J by 4 bases, 6 bases remained unmatched. Germline assignment: CDR1 SEHNR and CDR2 FQNEAQ (reference sequence). The CDR3 has 17 residues. Written as DNA, the CDR3 is TGTGCCAGCAGCTTAGATCCCGGGACAGGGGGAGGAAACACCATATATTTT. Protein: CASSLDPGTGGGNTIYF.

The chain's CDR3 is CASSMSSGGPTDTQYF. As DNA, the CDR3 is TGTGCCAGTAGTATGAGTAGCGGGGGGCCTACAGATACGCAGTATTTT. This chain connects TRBV19 to TRBJ2-3, with 10 bases aligning to TRBD2. The germline CDR1 and CDR2 sequences are LNHDA and SQIVND (reference sequence). The CDR3 runs 16 residues. The ends lost 3 bases at V and 3 bases at J; junction bases unmatched: 6.

This chain uses TRBV19 with TRBJ2-7, with D perhaps TRBD1 (6 bases). The CDR3 runs to 15 residues. V was shortened by 5 bases and J by 4 bases, with 18 bases between the two germline ends. Per germline, CDR1 LNHDA and CDR2 SQIVND (reference sequence). The CDR3 bases are TGTGCCAGTAGTGCCTCCCAGGGGCTGATGTACGAGCAGTACTTC. This encodes CASSASQGLMYEQYF.

This clone is a singleton in its sample. The chain couples TRBV7-9 to TRBJ1-5; the D is unclear. The CDR3 runs 14 residues. V was pared by 1 base and J by 7 bases, with 11 bases between. Germline-derived CDR1 and CDR2 are SEHNR and FQNEAQ (reference sequence). CDR3 loop: CASSLETAGQPQHF. CDR3 coding DNA: TGTGCCAGCAGCTTAGAGACTGCTGGGCAGCCCCAGCATTTT. The variable domain in full, completed from reference TRBV7-9 and TRBJ1-5, reads DTGVSQNPRHKITKRGQNVTFRCDPISEHNRLYWYRQTLGQGPEFLTYFQNEAQLEKSRLLSDRFSAERPKGSFSTLEIQRTEQGDSAMYLCASSLETAGQPQHFGDGTRLSIL.

The V and J genes are TRBV5-3 and TRBJ1-5; the match to TRBD1 covers 9 bases. TRBV5-3 is an open reading frame, and its role is uncertain. The CDR3 sequence is 14 residues long. Unmatched junction bases numbered 5, after V lost 4 bases and J lost 6 bases. The CDR3 DNA reads TGTGCCAGAAGCCAGGACAGGGGTTGTCAGCCCCAGCATTTT. Amino acid sequence: CARSQDRGCQPQHF.

The V gene is TRBV18, the J gene TRBJ1-5; no clear D gene. Germline V CDR1 and CDR2: KGHSH, LQKENI. The CDR3 runs 14 residues. V lost 3 bases and J 7 bases, leaving 13 bases between the germline ends. The CDR3 region has the DNA TGTGCCAGCTCACCTGATGGGCAAGGACAGCCCCAGCATTTT. It translates to CASSPDGQGQPQHF.

This rearrangement joins TRBV11-3 to TRBJ2-2; no firm D call. V was cut by 0 bases and J by 10 bases, with 6 bases left in between. The CDR3 is 12 residues long. The germline gives CDR1 SGHNT, CDR2 YENEEA. CDR3 region: CASSLDQSELFF. The CDR3 DNA reads as TGTGCCAGCAGCTTAGATCAGTCGGAGCTGTTTTTT.

The V and J genes are TRBV5-4 and TRBJ2-1; 15 nucleotides align to TRBD2. Germline assignment: CDR1 SGHNT and CDR2 YYREEE (reference sequence). With 3 bases clipped from V and 6 bases from J, the junction kept 10 bases outside the gene matches. The CDR3 sequence is 18 residues long. The CDR3 reads CASSSGLAGGALINEQFF. The CDR3 DNA sequence: TGTGCCAGCAGCTCGGGACTAGCGGGGGGCGCATTGATCAATGAGCAGTTCTTC.